This entry describes one TCR beta chain. The data are from a study of Ad26.COV2.S vaccination and SARS-CoV-2 variants. Only in-frame clones appear in the TCRdb table, and some are missing; sequencing was by immunoSEQ multiplex PCR. The sample consists of approximately 410,000 clones, roughly 90% of them appearing once. Treatment defined: some 20 received Ad26.COV2.S at low or high dose, single or two shots; about 5 received placebo; per-sample allocation not given. On day 63 after the first injection, vaccine and placebo recipients gave samples. The receptor was isolated from a person between 18 and 60 years old who received the Ad26.COV2.S COVID-19 vaccine or a placebo. The sequenced sample was peripheral blood, obtained in a trial of Ad26.COV2.S vaccine versus placebo.

CDR3 nucleotide sequence: TGTGCCAGCAGCTTAGAGGCAGCTAATGAAAAACTGTTTTTT. It encodes CASSLEAANEKLFF. The genes are TRBV7-2 and TRBJ1-4; D is undetermined. The germline V and J ends were trimmed by 1 base and 3 bases, with 6 bases remaining between them. Germline V gene data show CDR1 as SGHTA and CDR2 as FQGNSA. CDR3 size: 14 residues.